This entry features one TCR beta chain sequence. Its antigen is unidentified. This sample was included in a study of beta chain features in type 1 diabetes. Reverse transcribing all isolated RNA meant expressed TCRB transcripts were sequenced. The method was immunoSEQ multiplex PCR; TCRdb's version includes in-frame clones alone and lacks a portion of them. Here the sample spans around 650,000 clones, around 12% being singletons. Broader study findings: Type 1 diabetes patients had TCRB CDR3s that were shorter (moderately but significantly so) in all four CD4+ subsets.

This CDR3 has 16 residues. J lost 3 bases, V lost 3 bases, and 6 bases had no gene match. Per germline, CDR1 LGHNA and CDR2 YSLEER. Material: naive CD4+ T cells from blood. The chain is built from TRBV4-3 and TRBJ2-1; the match to TRBD1 covers 9 bases. This clonotype was obtained from a man younger than 45 with type 1 diabetes. The CDR3 is CASSQAGTGFYNEQFF. The CDR3 nucleotides read TGCGCCAGCAGCCAGGCCGGGACAGGGTTCTACAATGAGCAGTTCTTC.